This T cell receptor (beta chain) was identified in a study of blood T cell repertoires in COVID-19. Study information: Samples came from the United States, Italy and Spain, spanning acute and convalescent COVID-19. In each case, the material was cDNA or gDNA derived from T cells, B-cell-depleted T cells, or PBMCs.

CDR3 size: 13 residues. Germline V gene sequence: CDR1 SQVTM, CDR2 ANQGSEA. With 3 bases removed from V and 2 bases from J, the gap between germline ends came to 10 bases. The authors' processing: Amplification of reference gene primers was used by the study to estimate nucleated cell counts. Clones were read by immunoSEQ multiplex PCR, and TCRdb kept only the in-frame ones, dropping some. V, J and clone size derive from that table, while D and trimming were established from the DNA sequence. The sample includes approximately 38,000 clones, 88% of them seen just once. The chain joins TRBV29-1 to TRBJ1-1, with D possibly matching TRBD1 (5 bases). This TCR was sampled from a woman in her sixties or seventies with active COVID-19. The material sequenced was peripheral blood. The CDR3 region is CSVDRDLNTEAFF. The CDR3 DNA reads TGCAGCGTTGATCGGGACTTAAACACTGAAGCTTTCTTT.